Included here is one T cell receptor (beta chain) sequence, with context. This clonotype was picked up many times. What antigen it recognizes has not been identified. No much larger clone is present one base from it, and per-base qualities are unavailable. V and J are truncated by 5 bases and 3 bases respectively, leaving an intervening sequence of 14 bases. The CDR3 spans 14 residues, from the cysteine through the phenylalanine. Here the CDR3 DNA is all that survives: 42 bases in frame from base 1. The germline V gene specifies MNHEY as CDR1 and SVGEGT as CDR2. The source of the sample is a study of T cells in Graves' hyperthyroidism and ophthalmopathy (dated by TCRdb to the late 2010s). Some background on the complete study: Peripheral blood samples were taken at the time of initial diagnosis, prior to any treatment. Thyroid tissue and blood T-cell repertoires from six Graves' hyperthyroidism patients were also compared in the study. Once sampling was done, hyperthyroidism patients were given methimazole at a starting dose of 30 mg daily, whereas ophthalmopathy patients were given high-dose intravenous methylprednisolone. The paper reports TCR Vbeta CDR3 sequencing of 135 peripheral blood samples: around 45 ophthalmopathy, under 80 hyperthyroidism and approximately 17 progressor patients. An independent validation cohort of fewer than 20 hyperthyroidism patients and 17 patients who later progressed to ophthalmopathy tested prospective prediction of ophthalmopathy. TCR V-J signatures able to tell the groups apart were searched for in a discovery cohort of more than 90 patients, of whom 43 had Graves' ophthalmopathy and roughly 59 had stable Graves' hyperthyroidism. The approximately 98 discovery patients were randomly divided into training and test sets at a 7:3 ratio.

Broader findings and caveats from the paper: A model built on a 13 V-J signature distinguished ophthalmopathy from stable hyperthyroidism, reaching about 88% sensitivity and under 84% specificity in cross-validation and 80%/75% in testing. In validation, the model predicted progression to ophthalmopathy a median of roughly 6.1 months before onset, with roughly 68% sensitivity and roughly 73% specificity. Most expanded thyroid clonotypes (frequency above 0.001) were also detected in blood, a finding suggesting that blood repertoires may reflect thyroid immune responses. Sample size was not statistically predetermined, and investigators were not blinded to group allocation.

Amplification of TCR beta CDR3 regions was carried out from RNA transcripts. A first-round RT-PCR of the TCR CDR3 used the HTBI primer set with the Qiagen OneStep RT-PCR kit. The libraries were constructed in a second round of multiplex PCR and then size-selected and purified. Sequencing of the libraries was done on an Illumina HiSeq2000 using paired-end 100 bp reads. The paper's processing steps were these. Raw data were processed with SOAPnuke, discarding reads with adapters, uncalled bases, mean Phred below 15, or no exact constant-primer or identifier match. COPE v1.2.5 was used to merge the high-quality paired reads, and each unique nucleotide sequence was defined as a clonotype. MiTCR v1.1 was used to align clonotypes to the IMGT TRBV, TRBD and TRBJ reference segments. The analysis included only V-J combinations with a frequency above 0.0001, which together covered approximately 99% of the repertoires. The TCS score was defined as the ratio of F50 (clonal expansion) to E x V (chaos), calculated using BLOSUM62-based TCRdist between CDR3 peptides within each V-J. Welch's t-statistics and random forest reduced approximately 520 V-J features to some 14, which were used in a naive Bayes classifier (R e1071). Starting from the raw public reads, TCRdb applied fastp trimming at Q25, assembled clones with MiXCR and retained in-frame beta chains. Entries that share a CDR3 protein sequence are merged under the most common genes and DNA. What appears here as the V and J calls and clone size reflects TCRdb's work, not the paper's. This sample lists fewer than 450,000 distinct CDR3 sequences; around 15% were detected once. Approximately 20% of the sample rests with the top ten.

In the ophthalmopathy patients, disease was moderately to severely active, with a Clinical Activity Score of 3 or more, a NOSPECS grade of 4 or more, and a duration of less than 3 months. Any patient with an uncontrolled infection, another autoimmune disease, pregnancy or lactation was excluded. Clinical symptoms, serum thyroxine and TRAb, thyroid ultrasound, and orbital computed tomography formed the basis for the diagnoses. Ficoll-Paque density gradient centrifugation was used to isolate PBMCs from approximately 10 ml of fresh peripheral blood. Trizol reagent was used to extract total RNA, and RNA quality was then checked on an Agilent 2100 Bioanalyzer.

This receptor was obtained from a woman aged 60 to 75 with Graves' ophthalmopathy. The chain links TRBV6-2 or TRBV6-3 with TRBJ2-7; the D segment could be TRBD2, given 5 matching bases. Sequences were obtained from blood. The DNA sequence follows: TGTGCCAGCAGTCGCGACTACCAGCGCTACGAGCAGTACTTC. Its translation is CASSRDYQRYEQYF.